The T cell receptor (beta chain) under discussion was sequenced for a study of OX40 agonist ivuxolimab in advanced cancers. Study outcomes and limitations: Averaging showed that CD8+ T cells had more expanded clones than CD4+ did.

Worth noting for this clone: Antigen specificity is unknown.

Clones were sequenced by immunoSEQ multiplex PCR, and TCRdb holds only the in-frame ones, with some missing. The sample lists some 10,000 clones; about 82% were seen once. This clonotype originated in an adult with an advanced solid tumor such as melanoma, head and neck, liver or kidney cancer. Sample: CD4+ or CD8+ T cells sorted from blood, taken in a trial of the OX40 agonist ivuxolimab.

CDR3 DNA: TGTGCCAGCATCCTGACACCCCTCTACAATGAGCAGTTCTTC. This codes for CASILTPLYNEQFF. This chain uses TRBV7-2 with TRBJ2-1; no definite D call. The CDR3 contains 14 residues. Germline V gene data show CDR1 as SGHTA and CDR2 as FQGNSA. V gave up 7 bases and J gave up 3 bases, with 13 bases separating them.